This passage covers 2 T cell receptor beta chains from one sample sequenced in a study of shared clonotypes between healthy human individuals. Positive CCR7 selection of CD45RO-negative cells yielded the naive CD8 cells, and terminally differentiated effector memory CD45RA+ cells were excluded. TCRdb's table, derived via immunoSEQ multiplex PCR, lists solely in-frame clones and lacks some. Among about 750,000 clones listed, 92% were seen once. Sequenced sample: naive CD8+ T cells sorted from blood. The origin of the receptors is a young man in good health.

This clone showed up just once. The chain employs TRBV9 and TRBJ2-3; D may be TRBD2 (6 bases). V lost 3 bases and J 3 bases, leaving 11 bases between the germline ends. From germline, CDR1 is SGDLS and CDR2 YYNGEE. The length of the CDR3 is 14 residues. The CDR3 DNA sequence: TGTGCCAGCAGCGATGGGACTGGGACAGATACGCAGTATTTT. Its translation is CASSDGTGTDTQYF. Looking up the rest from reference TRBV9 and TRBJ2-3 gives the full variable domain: DSGVTQTPKHLITATGQRVTLRCSPRSGDLSVYWYQQSLDQGLQFLIQYYNGEERAKGNILERFSAQQFPDLHSELNLSSLELGDSALYFCASSDGTGTDTQYFGPGTRLTVL.

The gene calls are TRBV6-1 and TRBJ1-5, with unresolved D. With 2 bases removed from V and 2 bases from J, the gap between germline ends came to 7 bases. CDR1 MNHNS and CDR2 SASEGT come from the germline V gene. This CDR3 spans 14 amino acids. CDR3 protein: CASSERLGNQPQHF. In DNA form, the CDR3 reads TGTGCCAGCAGTGAACGGCTAGGCAATCAGCCCCAGCATTTT.